The 5 T cell receptor beta chains listed next were all sequenced from one sample in a study of T-cell reconstitution after alpha-beta-depleted transplantation in children. The TCRbeta library was prepared with unique molecular identifiers. TCRdb ran MiXCR on the PCR reads and lists one entry per CDR3 protein. The sample holds about 600,000 distinct CDR3 sequences, more than 9% seen once. The sample consisted of PBMCs from the stem cell graft donor, taken from the stem cell graft. The receptors were gathered from a human donor who donated a stem cell graft to a child with acute myeloid leukemia.

This clonotype came up a few times. The chain joins TRBV5-1 to TRBJ2-7; D gene ambiguous. This CDR3 has 15 amino acids. Germline V gene lookup returns CDR1 SGHRS and CDR2 YFSETQ. V gave up 0 bases and J gave up 2 bases, with 12 bases separating them. CDR3 in amino acids: CASSLGRGDPYEQYF. The DNA for the CDR3 is TGCGCCAGCAGCTTGGGTCGCGGTGATCCCTACGAGCAGTACTTC.

There are many counts of this clonotype. The chain uses TRBV7-2 and TRBJ2-7, with TRBD2 matching over 8 bases. CDR1 SGHTA and CDR2 FQGNSA come from the germline V gene. The CDR3 has 15 residues. After removal of 1 base from V and 6 bases from J, the junction contained 8 bases not matched to a gene. In DNA, the CDR3 is TGTGCCAGCAGCTTAGTTCGCCGGACTAGCAGCGAGCAGTACTTC. Amino acids: CASSLVRRTSSEQYF. Supplemented by reference TRBV7-2 and TRBJ2-7, the full variable domain reads GAGVSQSPSNKVTEKGKDVELRCDPISGHTALYWYRQSLGQGLEFLIYFQGNSAPDKSGLPSDRFSAERTGGSVSTLTIQRTQQEDSAVYLCASSLVRRTSSEQYFGPGTRLTVT.

This clonotype turned up a few times. The chain combines TRBV9 with TRBJ2-7; D uncertain. Germline V CDR1 and CDR2: SGDLS, YYNGEE. The CDR3 runs 13 residues. Deletions cut 0 bases from V and 1 base from J, with 5 bases between. The CDR3 coding sequence is TGTGCCAGCAGCGTAGGAACATCCTACGAGCAGTACTTC. Protein product: CASSVGTSYEQYF.

The sample holds many counts of this clonotype. The rearrangement uses TRBV20-1 and TRBJ2-1, with 11 nucleotides matching TRBD2. The germline gives CDR1 DFQATT, CDR2 SNEGSKA (reference sequence). This CDR3 region has 16 residues. J gave up 3 bases and V 0 bases, and 4 bases lay outside the gene matches. CDR3 amino acids: CSARDLLAGVYNEQFF. Here the CDR3 DNA reads TGCAGTGCTAGAGATCTACTAGCGGGGGTCTACAATGAGCAGTTCTTC.

This clonotype was picked up a small number of times. The CDR3 here is CASSPRLGTAQHF. DNA of the CDR3: TGTGCCAGCAGCCCTCGTCTGGGGACAGCCCAGCATTTT. The gene calls are TRBV7-2 and TRBJ1-5; 7 bases agree with TRBD1. CDR1 is SGHTA and CDR2 is FQGNSA in the germline V gene. The CDR3 is made up of 13 amino acids. The J segment lost 11 bases and the V segment lost 5 bases, leaving 9 bases of the junction unmatched.